This section outlines one TCR beta chain sequence together with its context. The antigen is undetermined. Assay used: immunoSEQ multiplex PCR; TCRdb lists only in-frame clones, some missing. The table shows 10,000 to 15,000 clones, with under 85% occurring only once. This entry is derived from a study of PD-1 blockade in classical Hodgkin lymphoma. Turning to the study itself: The patients were dosed with nivolumab 3 mg/kg, infused intravenously every 2 weeks. Study observations and caveats: In CD4+ cells, TCR diversity went up significantly by C4D1, but in CD8+ cells it did not. Newly diagnosed patients reportedly trailed healthy donors in baseline TCR diversity. Prior to therapy, complete responders displayed diversity much like that of newly diagnosed patients.

Germline assignment: CDR1 SGDLS and CDR2 YYNGEE. This CDR3 spans 15 amino acids. Trimming cost V 4 bases and J 6 bases; bases outside gene matches: 7. Relapses following autologous stem cell transplantation were seen in all patients, with brentuximab vedotin exposure varying. CD8+ T cell isolation from thawed PBMCs was performed by magnetic negative selection. Sequencing was performed on CD8+ T cells from blood, taken at baseline. V is TRBV9 and J is TRBJ1-6; 7 nucleotides align to TRBD1. This clonotype was obtained from a human donor with classical Hodgkin lymphoma. The DNA for the CDR3 is TGTGCCAGCAGCCCCACAGGGGTCCTTAATTCACCCCTCCACTTT. The encoded protein is CASSPTGVLNSPLHF. Complete variable domain (other parts from reference TRBV9 and TRBJ1-6): DSGVTQTPKHLITATGQRVTLRCSPRSGDLSVYWYQQSLDQGLQFLIQYYNGEERAKGNILERFSAQQFPDLHSELNLSSLELGDSALYFCASSPTGVLNSPLHFGNGTRLTVT.